This entry is about one T cell receptor (beta chain). The CDR3 has 16 amino acids. Germline V gene data show CDR1 as MRHNA and CDR2 as SNTAGT. The V and J ends lost 0 bases and 2 bases respectively, with 8 bases between them. TCRdb re-derived calls from the 5' RACE reads in MiXCR, one entry per CDR3 protein. The repertoire includes tens of thousands of distinct CDR3 sequences, more than 13% of them detected once, and 4.5% to 7% sits in the top ten. The data were obtained in a study of early T cells in non-severe SARS-CoV-2 infection. The gene calls are TRBV6-4 and TRBJ2-6; TRBD1 or TRBD2 may be the D gene (6 bases each). The receptor's source is an adult who was a healthcare worker with PCR-confirmed SARS-CoV-2 infection or an uninfected control (not recorded which). What was sequenced was whole blood. Here the CDR3 DNA reads TGTGCCAGCAGTGACTCGGGGGGCGCTGGGGCCAACGTCCTGACTTTC. Translated, it gives CASSDSGGAGANVLTF.